The next 11 T cell receptor beta chains were all read from a single sample in a study of blood T cell repertoires in COVID-19 (dated by TCRdb to the early 2020s). Library creation used the immunoSEQ multiplex PCR assay. Imported from immuneACCESS, the table was reduced by TCRdb to in-frame sequences with V and J called. These copies leave out some clones; in studies compared against another copy, an unresolved V gene accounts for under half, and the cause of the remainder is not known. This sample has 110,000 or so clones in its table, and roughly 81% of those were observed once. The leading ten clones occupy roughly 10% of the sample. Source material: peripheral blood. These receptors were collected from a human donor in a cohort sampled during active COVID-19.

The chain carries TRBV7-9 and TRBJ1-1; 8 bases fit TRBD1. The CDR3 totals 14 residues. Germline lookup yields CDR1 SEHNR and CDR2 FQNEAQ (reference sequence). Trimming took 4 bases from V and 4 from J; bases not matched to a gene: 5. The CDR3 region is CASSSGGWGTEAFF. CDR3 nucleotides: TGTGCCAGCAGCTCAGGGGGCTGGGGCACTGAAGCTTTCTTT.

V is TRBV7-2 and J is TRBJ2-3; 8 nucleotides line up with TRBD1. The CDR3 contains 15 residues. Looked up from germline, CDR1 is SGHTA and CDR2 is FQGNSA. J gave up 6 bases and V 4 bases, and 9 bases lay outside the gene matches. CDR3 nucleotide sequence: TGTGCCAGCAGCTCCAGGACAGGGTATATGGATACGCAGTATTTT. Translation gives CASSSRTGYMDTQYF.

CDR3 in DNA: TGTGCCAGCAGTGGAGCGCGCTACGAGCAGTACTTC. This sequence encodes CASSGARYEQYF. V is TRBV6-2 or TRBV6-3 and J is TRBJ2-7; D is unclear. V was cut by 5 bases and J by 3 bases, with 8 bases left in between. The CDR3 runs 12 residues. Germline CDR1 reads MNHEY; CDR2 reads SVGEGT.

The V call is TRBV12-3 or TRBV12-4, the J call TRBJ2-7, with 9 bases fitting TRBD2. The CDR3 extends over 13 amino acids. V gave up 7 bases and J gave up 9 bases; unmatched junction bases: 10. The CDR3 DNA reads as TGTGCCAGCACTGCGGGGAGCGGGGGGCGGCAGTACTTC. This gives the protein CASTAGSGGRQYF.

This rearrangement joins TRBV6-6 to TRBJ2-7; possibly TRBD1 for D (6 bases). Trimming pared 6 bases from V and 2 bases from J, leaving 14 bases between. This CDR3 has 14 amino acids. Per the germline V gene, CDR1 is MNHNY and CDR2 is SVGAGI (reference sequence). CDR3: CASSRTATTYEQYF. In nucleotides, the CDR3 is TGTGCCAGCAGCCGGACAGCAACAACCTACGAGCAGTACTTC.

The V and J genes are TRBV6-5 and TRBJ2-7; D is possibly TRBD1 (5 bases). The germline V gene encodes CDR1 MNHEY and CDR2 SVGAGI. V was clipped by 6 bases and J by 0 bases, with 15 bases between them. The CDR3 sequence is 15 residues long. CDR3 DNA: TGTGCCAGCAGAACAAAACCGGACACCTCCTACGAGCAGTACTTC. It translates to CASRTKPDTSYEQYF.

The V and J genes are TRBV3-1 (or the pseudogene TRBV3-2) and TRBJ2-3; 9 bases fit TRBD2. The germline V gene has CDR1 LGHDT and CDR2 YNNKEL (reference sequence). The CDR3 is made up of 14 amino acids. V was clipped by 3 bases and J by 4 bases; unmatched bases: 2. This CDR3 is CASSQGLAADTQYF. The CDR3 DNA sequence: TGTGCCAGCAGCCAGGGACTAGCCGCAGATACGCAGTATTTT.

This clone has a handful of counts. The chain employs TRBV14 and TRBJ2-7, with D maybe TRBD2 (7 bases). The germline gives CDR1 SGHDN, CDR2 FVKESK. Trimming removed 5 bases from V and 0 bases from J, with 11 bases in between. The CDR3 is 14 amino acids. In DNA, the CDR3 is TGTGCCAGCAGCGGAGCGGGACACTCCTACGAGCAGTACTTC. Translated: CASSGAGHSYEQYF.

This clone occurred once. The chain uses TRBV11-2 and TRBJ2-6; D is undetermined. Germline loops: CDR1 SGHAT, CDR2 FQNNGV. The CDR3 totals 14 residues. Between the trimmed V and J ends, which lost 4 bases and 4 bases, there was a span of 8 bases. The CDR3 coding sequence is TGTGCCAGCAGCTCCGGGTCCGGGGCCAACGTCCTGACTTTC. Translation gives CASSSGSGANVLTF.

Turning to this clone: Distinct nucleotide sequences in the sample also encode this CDR3. The CDR3 loop reads CASSQRGPNEQFF. In DNA, the CDR3 is TGTGCCAGCAGCCAAAGGGGGCCAAATGAGCAGTTCTTC. The chain combines TRBV3-1 (or the pseudogene TRBV3-2) with TRBJ2-1, with 7 bases matching TRBD1. CDR1 is LGHDT and CDR2 is YNNKEL in the germline V gene (reference sequence). V lost 2 bases, J lost 7 bases, and 2 bases stayed unmatched. The CDR3 is made up of 13 amino acids.

This rearrangement joins TRBV6-6 to TRBJ2-7; no definite D call. Germline loops: CDR1 MNHNY, CDR2 SVGAGI (reference sequence). With 4 bases removed from V and 6 bases from J, the gap between germline ends came to 7 bases. The CDR3 sequence is 11 residues long. The CDR3 loop is CASSFAGEQYF. CDR3 bases: TGTGCCAGCAGTTTCGCCGGCGAGCAGTACTTC.